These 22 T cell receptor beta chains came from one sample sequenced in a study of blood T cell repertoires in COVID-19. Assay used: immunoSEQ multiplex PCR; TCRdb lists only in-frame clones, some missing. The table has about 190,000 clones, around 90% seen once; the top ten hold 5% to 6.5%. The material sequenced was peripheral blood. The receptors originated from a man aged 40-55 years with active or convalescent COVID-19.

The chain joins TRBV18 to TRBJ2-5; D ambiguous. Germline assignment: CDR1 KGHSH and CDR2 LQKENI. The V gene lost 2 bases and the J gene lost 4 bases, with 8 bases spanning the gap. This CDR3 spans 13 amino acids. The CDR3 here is CASSPKIRETQYF. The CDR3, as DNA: TGTGCCAGCTCACCAAAAATTCGAGAGACCCAGTACTTC.

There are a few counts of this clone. The DNA for the CDR3 is TGCGCCAGCAGCCTCCAGGGGGTCCCTGAAGCTTTCTTT. Translated, it gives CASSLQGVPEAFF. V gene TRBV4-3 combines with J gene TRBJ1-1; 7 bases line up with TRBD1. V was clipped by 4 bases and J by 6 bases; unmatched bases: 5. This CDR3 is 13 amino acids long. Germline CDR1 and CDR2: LGHNA and YSLEER.

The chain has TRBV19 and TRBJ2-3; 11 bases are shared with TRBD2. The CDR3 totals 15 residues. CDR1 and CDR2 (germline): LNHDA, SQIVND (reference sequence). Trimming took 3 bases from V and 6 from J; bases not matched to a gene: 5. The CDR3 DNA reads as TGTGCCAGTAGTATCCTAGCGGGGGGTGATGATACGCAGTATTTT. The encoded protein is CASSILAGGDDTQYF.

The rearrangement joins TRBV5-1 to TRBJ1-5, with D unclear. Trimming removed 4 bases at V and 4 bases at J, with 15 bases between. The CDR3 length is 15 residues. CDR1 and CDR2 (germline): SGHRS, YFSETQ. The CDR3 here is CASSLDLGRNQPQHF. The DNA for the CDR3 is TGCGCCAGCAGCCTAGACCTGGGTCGAAATCAGCCCCAGCATTTT.

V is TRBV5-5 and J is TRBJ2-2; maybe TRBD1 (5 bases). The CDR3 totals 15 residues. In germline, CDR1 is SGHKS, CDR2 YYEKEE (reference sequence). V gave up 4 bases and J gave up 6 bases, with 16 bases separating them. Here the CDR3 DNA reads TGTGCCAGCAGCCTTTCCCAGGGTTTGGCCGGGGAGCTGTTTTTT. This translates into CASSLSQGLAGELFF.

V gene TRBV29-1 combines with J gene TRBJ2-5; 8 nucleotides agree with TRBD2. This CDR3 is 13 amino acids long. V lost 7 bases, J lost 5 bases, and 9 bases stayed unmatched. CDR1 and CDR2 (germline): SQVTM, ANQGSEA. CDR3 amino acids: CSGGPGGSETQYF. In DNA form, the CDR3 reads TGCAGCGGGGGACCGGGGGGGTCGGAGACCCAGTACTTC.

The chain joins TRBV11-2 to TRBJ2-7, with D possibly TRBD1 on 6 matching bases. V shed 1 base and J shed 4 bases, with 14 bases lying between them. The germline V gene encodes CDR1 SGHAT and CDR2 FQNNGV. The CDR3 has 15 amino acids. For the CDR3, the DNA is TGTGCCAGCAGCTTAGGGGGCAAAGGGGGTTACGAGCAGTACTTC. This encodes CASSLGGKGGYEQYF.

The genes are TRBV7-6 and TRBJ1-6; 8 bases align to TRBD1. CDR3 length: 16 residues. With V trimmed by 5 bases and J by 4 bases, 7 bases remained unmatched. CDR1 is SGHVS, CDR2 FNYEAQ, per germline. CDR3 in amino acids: CASSAAGGAYNSPLHF. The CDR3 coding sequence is TGTGCCAGCAGCGCGGCAGGGGGCGCGTATAATTCACCCCTCCACTTT. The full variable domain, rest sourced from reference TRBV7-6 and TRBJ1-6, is GAGVSQSPRYKVTKRGQDVALRCDPISGHVSLYWYRQALGQGPEFLTYFNYEAQQDKSGLPNDRFSAERPEGSISTLTIQRTEQRDSAMYRCASSAAGGAYNSPLHFGNGTRLTVT.

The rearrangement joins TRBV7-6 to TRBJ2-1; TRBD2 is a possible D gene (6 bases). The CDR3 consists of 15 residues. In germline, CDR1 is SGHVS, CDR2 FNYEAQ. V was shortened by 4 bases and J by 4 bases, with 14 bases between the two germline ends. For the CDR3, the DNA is TGTGCCAGCAGCTACAAGCCTAGCGATTACAATGAGCAGTTCTTC. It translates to CASSYKPSDYNEQFF.

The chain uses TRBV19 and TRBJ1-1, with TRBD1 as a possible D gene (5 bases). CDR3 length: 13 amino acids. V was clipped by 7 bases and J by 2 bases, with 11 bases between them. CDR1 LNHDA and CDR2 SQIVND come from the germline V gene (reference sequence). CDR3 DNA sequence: TGTGCCAGTAAGGCGGGGCCAAACACTGAAGCTTTCTTT. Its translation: CASKAGPNTEAFF.

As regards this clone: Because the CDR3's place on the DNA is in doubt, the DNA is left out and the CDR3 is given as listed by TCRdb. The CDR3 region is CASSVGFLAENTEAFF. This chain connects TRBV9 to TRBJ1-1; no check of the table's D call, TRBD1, against the DNA was made. Including both end residues, the CDR3 is 16 amino acids long. Germline V gene data show CDR1 as SGDLS and CDR2 as YYNGEE.

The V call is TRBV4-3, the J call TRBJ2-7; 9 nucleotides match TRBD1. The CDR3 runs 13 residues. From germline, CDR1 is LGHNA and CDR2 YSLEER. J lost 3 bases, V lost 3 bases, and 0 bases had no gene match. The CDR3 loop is CASSQDRGYEQYF. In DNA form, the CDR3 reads TGCGCCAGCAGCCAGGACAGGGGCTACGAGCAGTACTTC.

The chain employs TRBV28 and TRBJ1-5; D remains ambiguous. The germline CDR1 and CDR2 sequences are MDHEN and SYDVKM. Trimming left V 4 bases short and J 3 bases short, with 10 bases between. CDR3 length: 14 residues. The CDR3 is CASSSPGLNQPQHF. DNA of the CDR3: TGTGCCAGCAGTTCCCCGGGTCTCAATCAGCCCCAGCATTTT.

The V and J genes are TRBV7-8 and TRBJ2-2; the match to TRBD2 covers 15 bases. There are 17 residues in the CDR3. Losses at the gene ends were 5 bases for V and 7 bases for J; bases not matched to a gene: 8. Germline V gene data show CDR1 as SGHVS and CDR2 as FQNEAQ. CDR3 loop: CASSRTSGGARGGELFF. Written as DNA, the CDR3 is TGTGCCAGCAGCCGGACTAGCGGGGGGGCCCGAGGCGGGGAGCTGTTTTTT.

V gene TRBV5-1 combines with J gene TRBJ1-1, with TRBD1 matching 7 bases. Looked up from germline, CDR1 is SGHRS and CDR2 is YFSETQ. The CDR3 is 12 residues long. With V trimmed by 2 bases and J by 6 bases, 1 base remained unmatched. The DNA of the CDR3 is TGCGCCAGCAGCTTACAGGGGCCTGAAGCTTTCTTT. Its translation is CASSLQGPEAFF.

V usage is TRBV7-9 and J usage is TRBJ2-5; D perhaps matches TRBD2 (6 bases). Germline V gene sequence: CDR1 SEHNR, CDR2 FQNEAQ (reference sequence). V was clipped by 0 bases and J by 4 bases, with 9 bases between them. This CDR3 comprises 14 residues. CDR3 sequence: CASSLAGRGETQYF. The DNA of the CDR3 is TGTGCCAGCAGCTTAGCAGGGCGGGGAGAGACCCAGTACTTC.

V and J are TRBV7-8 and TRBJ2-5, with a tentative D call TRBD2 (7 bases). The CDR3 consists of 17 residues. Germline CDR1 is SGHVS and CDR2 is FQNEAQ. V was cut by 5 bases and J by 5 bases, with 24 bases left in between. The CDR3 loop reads CASSGNRWGGRLETQYF. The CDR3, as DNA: TGTGCCAGCAGCGGCAACAGATGGGGGGGCCGGTTGGAGACCCAGTACTTC.

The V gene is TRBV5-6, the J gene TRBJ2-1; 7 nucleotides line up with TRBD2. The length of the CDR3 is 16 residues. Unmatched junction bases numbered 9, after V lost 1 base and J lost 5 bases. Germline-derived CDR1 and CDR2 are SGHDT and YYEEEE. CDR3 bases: TGTGCCAGCAGCTTGATACGACTAGCTGAGAACAATGAGCAGTTCTTC. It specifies CASSLIRLAENNEQFF.

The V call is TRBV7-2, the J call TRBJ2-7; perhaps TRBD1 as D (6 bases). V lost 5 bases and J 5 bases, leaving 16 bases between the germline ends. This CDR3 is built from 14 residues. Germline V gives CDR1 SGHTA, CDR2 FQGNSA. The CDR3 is CASSAQGGDDEQYF. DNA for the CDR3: TGTGCCAGCAGCGCACAGGGTGGGGACGACGAGCAGTACTTC.

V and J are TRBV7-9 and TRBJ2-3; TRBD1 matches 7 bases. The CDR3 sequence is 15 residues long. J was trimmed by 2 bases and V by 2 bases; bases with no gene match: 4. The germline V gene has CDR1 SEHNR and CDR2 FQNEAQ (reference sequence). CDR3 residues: CASSLMGQNTDTQYF. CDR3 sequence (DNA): TGTGCCAGCAGCTTAATGGGACAGAACACAGATACGCAGTATTTT.

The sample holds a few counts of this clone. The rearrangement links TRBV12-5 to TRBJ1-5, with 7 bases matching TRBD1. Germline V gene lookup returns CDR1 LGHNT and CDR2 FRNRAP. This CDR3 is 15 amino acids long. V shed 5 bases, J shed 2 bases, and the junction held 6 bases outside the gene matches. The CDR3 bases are TGTGCTAGTGGTGTCGACAGGGCAGGCAATCAGCCCCAGCATTTT. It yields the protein CASGVDRAGNQPQHF. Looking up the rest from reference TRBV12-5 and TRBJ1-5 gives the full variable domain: DARVTQTPRHKVTEMGQEVTMRCQPILGHNTVFWYRQTMMQGLELLAYFRNRAPLDDSGMPKDRFSAEMPDATLATLKIQPSEPRDSAVYFCASGVDRAGNQPQHFGDGTRLSIL.

The CDR3 DNA sequence: TGTGCCAGCAGCTCCAGCGGGAGGGTTTACACCGGGGAGCTGTTTTTT. Its translation: CASSSSGRVYTGELFF. The chain couples TRBV5-4 to TRBJ2-2, with 10 bases fitting TRBD2. V lost 3 bases to trimming and J lost 3 bases; unmatched junction nucleotides: 5. Germline assignment: CDR1 SGHNT and CDR2 YYREEE (reference sequence). The CDR3 is made up of 16 amino acids. Filled out from reference TRBV5-4 and TRBJ2-2, the complete variable domain reads ETGVTQSPTHLIKTRGQQVTLRCSSQSGHNTVSWYQQALGQGPQFIFQYYREEENGRGNFPPRFSGLQFPNYSSELNVNALELDDSALYLCASSSSGRVYTGELFFGEGSRLTVL.